This T cell receptor beta chain was found in a study of T-cell reconstitution after alpha-beta-depleted transplantation in children. Molecular barcoding with unique molecular identifiers was used for the TCRbeta library. TCRdb re-called the PCR reads with MiXCR, one entry per CDR3 protein. The sample carries about 24,000 distinct CDR3 sequences, approximately 10% recorded once. This clonotype was seen at least ten times. Germline CDR1 is SQVTM and CDR2 is ANQGSEA. The CDR3 length is 13 residues. V was clipped by 7 bases and J by 2 bases, with 12 bases between them. The receptor was isolated from a human donor who donated a stem cell graft to a child with chronic granulomatous disease. The genes are TRBV29-1 and TRBJ2-4, with no clear D. The source was PBMCs from the stem cell graft donor, collected from the stem cell graft. The CDR3 here is CSGVSYTKNIQYF. In DNA form, the CDR3 reads TGCAGCGGGGTATCTTATACCAAAAACATTCAGTACTTC.